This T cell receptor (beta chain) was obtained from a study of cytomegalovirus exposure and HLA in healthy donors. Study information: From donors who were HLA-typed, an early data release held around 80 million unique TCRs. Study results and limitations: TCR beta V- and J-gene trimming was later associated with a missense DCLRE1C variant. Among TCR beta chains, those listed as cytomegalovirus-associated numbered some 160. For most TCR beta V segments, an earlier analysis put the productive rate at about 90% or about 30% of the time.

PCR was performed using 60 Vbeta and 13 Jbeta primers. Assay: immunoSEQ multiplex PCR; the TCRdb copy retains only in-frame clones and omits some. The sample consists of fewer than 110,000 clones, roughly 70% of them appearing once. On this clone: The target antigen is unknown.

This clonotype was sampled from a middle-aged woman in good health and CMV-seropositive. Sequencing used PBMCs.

CDR3 sequence (DNA): TGTGCCAGCAGCTTAGAGCGGACAGGGGGCCCCTACGAGCAGTACTTC. It is translated as CASSLERTGGPYEQYF. V is TRBV7-2 and J is TRBJ2-7, with 11 positions matching TRBD1. CDR1 and CDR2 (germline): SGHTA, FQGNSA. CDR3 length: 16 residues. V dropped 1 base and J dropped 2; count of bases not matched to a gene: 4.